This T cell receptor (beta chain) was documented in a study of shared clonotypes between healthy human individuals. Per the original data handling: ImmunoSEQ supplied junction-only sequences lacking quality scores, so filtering was different. TCRdb's copy holds only in-frame clones and misses some; the assay was immunoSEQ multiplex PCR. The D gene and trimming were derived from the DNA, and the V and J assignments and clone size from that table. This sample has about 680,000 clones, with 73% found just once. Findings of the study overall: Naive CD4 clonotypes were shared across a handful of donors at about 5%. There were few donors, and this limited the genetic and exposure-history diversity represented.

A remark on this clone: What it binds is unknown.

This TCR was recovered from a woman aged 25 to 39 in good health. The specimen was memory CD4+ T cells sorted from blood. This sample's subset: CD45RA-negative fraction.

CDR3 sequence reads: CASSQVETSGILGSYNEQFF. CDR3 DNA sequence: TGTGCCAGCAGCCAAGTTGAGACTAGCGGGATTCTCGGCTCCTACAATGAGCAGTTCTTC. The chain has TRBV14 and TRBJ2-1, with TRBD2 matching over 11 bases. Trimming removed 1 base from V and 0 bases from J; junction bases left unmatched: 11. Germline CDR1 reads SGHDN; CDR2 reads FVKESK. The CDR3 sequence is 20 residues long. The full variable domain, rest sourced from reference TRBV14 and TRBJ2-1, is EAGVTQFPSHSVIEKGQTVTLRCDPISGHDNLYWYRRVMGKEIKFLLHFVKESKQDESGMPNNRFLAERTGGTYSTLKVQPAELEDSGVYFCASSQVETSGILGSYNEQFFGPGTRLTVL.